This T cell receptor beta chain was obtained from a study of T cells in Graves' hyperthyroidism and ophthalmopathy. It was RNA transcripts that yielded the amplified TCR beta CDR3 regions. First-round RT-PCR with HTBI primers amplified the TCR CDR3 region. TCRdb redid the calling of the multiplex PCR reads with MiXCR, one entry per CDR3 protein. The sample holds about 420,000 distinct CDR3 sequences, roughly 14% seen once. In this sample, this clonotype turned up many times. The CDR3 covers 14 residues. J gave up 4 bases and V 6 bases, and 5 bases lay outside the gene matches. CDR1 LNHDA and CDR2 SQIVND come from the germline V gene (reference sequence).

Sequencing input: blood. The TCR was taken from a woman aged 18-30 years with Graves' hyperthyroidism. The chain employs TRBV19 and TRBJ2-1, with 8 bases identical to TRBD1. In DNA form, the CDR3 reads TGTGCCAGTAGCACGGACAGGGCGTACAATGAGCAGTTCTTC. It encodes CASSTDRAYNEQFF. The variable domain in full, completed from reference TRBV19 and TRBJ2-1, reads DGGITQSPKYLFRKEGQNVTLSCEQNLNHDAMYWYRQDPGQGLRLIYYSQIVNDFQKGDIAEGYSVSREKKESFPLTVTSAQKNPTAFYLCASSTDRAYNEQFFGPGTRLTVL.